One sample yielded the 28 T cell receptor beta chains listed below, sequenced in a study of T cells in Graves' hyperthyroidism and ophthalmopathy. TCR beta CDR3 region amplification was performed from RNA transcripts. A first-round RT-PCR of the TCR CDR3 used the HTBI primer set. TCRdb ran MiXCR on the multiplex PCR reads and lists one entry per CDR3 protein. The sample records more than 500,000 distinct CDR3 sequences, about 16% being singletons. The sequenced material came from blood. Receptor source: a woman aged 25 to 39 with Graves' ophthalmopathy.

This rearrangement joins TRBV24-1 to TRBJ2-3; D is undetermined. The CDR3 length is 14 residues. CDR1 is KGHDR, CDR2 SFDVKD, per germline. The V gene lost 4 bases and the J gene lost 3 bases, with 10 bases spanning the gap. Written as DNA, the CDR3 is TGTGCCACCAGTGACGCGGAGCTGACAGATACGCAGTATTTT. It translates to CATSDAELTDTQYF.

This clonotype was detected ten times or more. The V call is TRBV7-2, the J call TRBJ2-7; TRBD2 agrees at 7 bases. Germline CDR1 reads SGHTA; CDR2 reads FQGNSA. The J segment lost 2 bases and the V segment lost 4 bases, leaving 5 bases of the junction unmatched. The length of the CDR3 is 14 residues. The CDR3 is CASSYDRGAYEQYF. The CDR3 DNA reads as TGTGCCAGCAGCTACGATCGGGGGGCCTACGAGCAGTACTTC.

Many counts were recorded for this clonotype. This chain uses TRBV7-9 with TRBJ2-7; TRBD2 agrees at 12 bases. The CDR3 consists of 15 residues. J lost 5 bases, V lost 5 bases, and 7 bases had no gene match. Per the germline V gene, CDR1 is SEHNR and CDR2 is FQNEAQ (reference sequence). DNA of the CDR3: TGTGCCAGCAGCCCCCAACTAGCGGGAGGCCACGAGCAGTACTTC. Translation gives CASSPQLAGGHEQYF.

The table lists this clonotype with many counts. The chain is built from TRBV20-1 and TRBJ1-2; tentatively, D is TRBD1 (5 bases). V was cut by 6 bases and J by 6 bases, with 17 bases left in between. From germline, CDR1 is DFQATT and CDR2 SNEGSKA (reference sequence). The CDR3 consists of 13 residues. CDR3 region: CSATLRGADGYTF. DNA of the CDR3: TGCAGTGCAACCCTCAGAGGGGCTGATGGCTACACCTTC.

The chain recombines TRBV20-1 with TRBJ1-2, with D possibly being TRBD1 (5 bases). Trimming stripped 3 bases from V and 4 bases from J, with 21 bases between. Germline V gene sequence: CDR1 DFQATT, CDR2 SNEGSKA (reference sequence). CDR3 size: 16 residues. CDR3 loop: CSASEAFREALYGYTF. The CDR3 region has the DNA TGCAGTGCTAGTGAGGCCTTCAGGGAAGCCCTCTATGGCTACACCTTC.

The rearrangement uses TRBV27 and TRBJ1-5; D unclear. The CDR3 has 13 amino acids. The germline V gene encodes CDR1 MNHEY and CDR2 SMNVEV (reference sequence). Deletions cut 7 bases from V and 1 base from J, with 8 bases between. The CDR3 sequence: CASKVGSNQPQHF. CDR3 in DNA: TGTGCCAGCAAAGTCGGAAGCAATCAGCCCCAGCATTTT.

This chain joins TRBV18 and TRBJ1-1; the D is unclear. CDR1 and CDR2 from the germline V gene are KGHSH and LQKENI. V dropped 8 bases and J dropped 1 base, with 17 bases sitting between them. The CDR3 consists of 15 residues. The CDR3 region has the DNA TGTGCCAGCACAACGGGCCTTTCAAGGAACACTGAAGCTTTCTTT. Amino acid sequence: CASTTGLSRNTEAFF.

V usage is TRBV29-1 and J usage is TRBJ2-3, with TRBD2 identical over 11 bases. This CDR3 contains 15 residues. Germline trimming cut 3 bases from V and 4 bases from J; bases unmatched to any gene: 6. Germline loops: CDR1 SQVTM, CDR2 ANQGSEA. Here the CDR3 DNA reads TGCAGCGTTGAGACTAGCGGGATGGTTGCAGATACGCAGTATTTT. Translation gives CSVETSGMVADTQYF.

This clonotype was seen at least ten times. The genes are TRBV2 and TRBJ2-2, with unresolved D. The V gene's germline CDR1 is SNHLY and CDR2 FYNNEI. The CDR3 totals 15 residues. V lost 8 bases and J 5 bases, leaving 18 bases between the germline ends. The CDR3 coding sequence is TGTGCCAGCTCCCTCATGGGCGGTGGAACCGGGGAGCTGTTTTTT. As protein: CASSLMGGGTGELFF. Together with reference TRBV2 and TRBJ2-2, the CDR3 gives the full variable domain: EPEVTQTPSHQVTQMGQEVILRCVPISNHLYFYWYRQILGQKVEFLVSFYNNEISEKSEIFDDQFSVERPDGSNFTLKIRSTKLEDSAMYFCASSLMGGGTGELFFGEGSRLTVL.

This clonotype showed up just a few times. The gene calls are TRBV12-3 or TRBV12-4 and TRBJ2-3; 8 bases match TRBD2. This CDR3 spans 15 amino acids. After removal of 5 bases from V and 4 bases from J, the junction contained 8 bases not matched to a gene. As DNA, the CDR3 is TGTGCCAGCAGTACCAGCGGGAGAGGGGCAGATACGCAGTATTTT. This sequence encodes CASSTSGRGADTQYF.

This clonotype was seen at least ten times. The rearrangement uses TRBV30 and TRBJ1-1; D is unresolved. This CDR3 region has 12 residues. CDR1 is GTSNPN, CDR2 SVGIG, per germline (reference sequence). V lost 4 bases and J lost 6, with 12 bases in between. The CDR3 loop is CAWISLGPEAFF. CDR3 nucleotides: TGTGCCTGGATCAGCCTGGGCCCTGAAGCTTTCTTT.

There are many counts of this clonotype. The chain employs TRBV20-1 and TRBJ2-7, with D unclear. The V end was cut by 3 bases, the J end by 3 bases, with 6 bases between. This CDR3 contains 11 residues. Germline CDR1 and CDR2: DFQATT and SNEGSKA (reference sequence). DNA of the CDR3: TGCAGTGCTAGTGGGGACTACGAGCAGTACTTC. Translating gives CSASGDYEQYF.

The chain carries TRBV12-3 or TRBV12-4 and TRBJ2-1, with D uncertain. The CDR3 is 11 residues long. Deletions cut 5 bases from V and 9 bases from J, with 8 bases between. CDR3 amino acids: CASSKAPEQFF. In nucleotides, the CDR3 is TGTGCCAGCAGTAAAGCACCTGAGCAGTTCTTC.

Details on this clonotype: A clone one base away is much larger, so this may be a read error. The chain uses TRBV28 and TRBJ2-7; D gene uncertain. Germline CDR1 reads MDHEN; CDR2 reads SYDVKM. The CDR3 has 18 amino acids. Between the trimmed V and J ends, which lost 3 bases and 2 bases, there was a span of 23 bases. The CDR3 DNA is TGTGCCAGCAGTTTTCGTCAACCATATCGGTATACGCCCTACGAGCAGTACTTC. Its translation is CASSFRQPYRYTPYEQYF.

This clonotype was found once. V gene TRBV7-9 combines with J gene TRBJ2-1, with D possibly TRBD1 on 5 matching bases. V dropped 5 bases and J dropped 10 bases, with 21 bases sitting between them. The germline V gene encodes CDR1 SEHNR and CDR2 FQNEAQ (reference sequence). CDR3 length: 15 amino acids. The CDR3 protein is CASSPSGPGVREQFF. For the CDR3, the DNA is TGTGCCAGCAGCCCATCAGGGCCAGGTGTCCGCGAGCAGTTCTTC. The full variable domain, its missing parts supplied by reference TRBV7-9 and TRBJ2-1, is DTGVSQNPRHKITKRGQNVTFRCDPISEHNRLYWYRQTLGQGPEFLTYFQNEAQLEKSRLLSDRFSAERPKGSFSTLEIQRTEQGDSAMYLCASSPSGPGVREQFFGPGTRLTVL.

The V gene is TRBV27, the J gene TRBJ1-1; no clear D. The CDR3 runs 14 residues. Germline V CDR1 and CDR2: MNHEY, SMNVEV (reference sequence). Trimming took 0 bases from V and 1 from J, leaving 6 bases between them. CDR3 DNA sequence: TGTGCCAGCAGTTTATCGTCCGGGAACACTGAAGCTTTCTTT. Protein product: CASSLSSGNTEAFF.

This clonotype was counted between two and nine times. The V call is TRBV6-2 or TRBV6-3, the J call TRBJ2-2, with D perhaps TRBD2 (5 bases). V lost 4 bases and J lost 0, with 9 bases in between. There are 15 residues in the CDR3. Germline V gene data show CDR1 as MNHEY and CDR2 as SVGEGT. CDR3 amino acids: CASSWTGSNTGELFF. Here the CDR3 DNA reads TGTGCCAGCAGTTGGACTGGATCGAACACCGGGGAGCTGTTTTTT.

This clonotype showed up just a few times. At one end, the junction sequence differs from germline, possibly due to a read error. The J gene is TRBJ2-7, the V gene TRBV7-9, with D hard to call. Germline lookup yields CDR1 SEHNR and CDR2 FQNEAQ (reference sequence). The CDR3 length is 13 residues. The CDR3 DNA follows: TGTGCCAGCAGCTTAGGAACGACCCCGTCGGAAGACTTC. This codes for CASSLGTTPSEDF.

This chain links TRBV19 with TRBJ1-1; tentatively, D is TRBD1 (6 bases). Trimming took 3 bases from V and 0 from J, leaving 14 bases between them. Germline V gene sequence: CDR1 LNHDA, CDR2 SQIVND (reference sequence). This CDR3 comprises 16 residues. CDR3 in amino acids: CASSIRTGAMNTEAFF. The CDR3 DNA is TGTGCCAGTAGTATTCGGACGGGGGCCATGAACACTGAAGCTTTCTTT.

The V call is TRBV6-2 or TRBV6-3, the J call TRBJ2-7; TRBD1 is a possible D gene (6 bases). V was trimmed by 6 bases and J by 3 bases, leaving 12 bases between them. The CDR3 runs 13 residues. Germline CDR1 reads MNHEY; CDR2 reads SVGEGT. The chain's CDR3 is CASSRTANYEQYF. The CDR3 DNA sequence: TGTGCCAGCAGCAGGACAGCGAACTACGAGCAGTACTTC.

This clonotype was seen at least ten times. The V and J genes are TRBV6-2 or TRBV6-3 and TRBJ2-6; no clear D. V was shortened by 4 bases and J by 0 bases, with 7 bases between the two germline ends. The CDR3 length is 15 residues. Looked up from germline, CDR1 is MNHEY and CDR2 is SVGEGT. The CDR3 region has the DNA TGTGCCAGCAGTTCCCTTCTCTCTGGGGCCAACGTCCTGACTTTC. Its translation: CASSSLLSGANVLTF.

This clonotype has only a few counts. V is TRBV7-8 and J is TRBJ1-1; D unresolved. The CDR3 is made up of 14 amino acids. Trimming removed 1 base from V and 2 bases from J, with 8 bases in between. Germline CDR1 is SGHVS and CDR2 is FQNEAQ. CDR3 protein: CASSLGHFNTEAFF. Here the CDR3 DNA reads TGTGCCAGCAGCTTAGGACACTTTAACACTGAAGCTTTCTTT.

Ten or more counts support this clonotype. This chain links TRBV28 with TRBJ2-5; the D call may be TRBD1 or TRBD2 (5 bases each). CDR3 length equals 16 residues. V was clipped by 4 bases and J by 1 base, with 16 bases between them. Germline V lookup: CDR1 MDHEN, CDR2 SYDVKM. The CDR3 DNA reads as TGTGCCAGCAGTTCACCCCCGGGGCAGAGCCAAGAGACCCAGTACTTC. This translates into CASSSPPGQSQETQYF. Full variable domain (rest looked up from reference TRBV28 and TRBJ2-5): DVKVTQSSRYLVKRTGEKVFLECVQDMDHENMFWYRQDPGLGLRLIYFSYDVKMKEKGDIPEGYSVSREKKERFSLILESASTNQTSMYLCASSSPPGQSQETQYFGPGTRLLVL.

The sample holds many counts of this clonotype. The V and J genes are TRBV18 and TRBJ1-1; D gene uncertain. The CDR3 consists of 13 residues. V shed 4 bases and J shed 2 bases, with 8 bases lying between them. Germline CDR1 KGHSH, CDR2 LQKENI. The CDR3 bases are TGTGCCAGCTCACAAAACCCAAACACTGAAGCTTTCTTT. Translated: CASSQNPNTEAFF.

This clonotype was seen repeatedly, ten times or more. The chain employs TRBV7-8 and TRBJ1-4, with 7 bases aligning to TRBD1. The CDR3 contains 12 residues. J gave up 7 bases and V 6 bases, and 2 bases lay outside the gene matches. The V gene's germline CDR1 is SGHVS and CDR2 FQNEAQ. The CDR3 region is CASSSGGEKLFF. The CDR3, as DNA: TGTGCCAGCAGTTCAGGGGGTGAAAAACTGTTTTTT. The full variable domain, in which reference TRBV7-8 and TRBJ1-4 provide the parts outside the CDR3, is GAGVSQSPRYKVAKRGQDVALRCDPISGHVSLFWYQQALGQGPEFLTYFQNEAQLDKSGLPSDRFFAERPEGSVSTLKIQRTQQEDSAVYLCASSSGGEKLFFGSGTQLSVL.

In this sample, this clonotype turned up a few times. The chain uses TRBV28 and TRBJ2-7; D remains ambiguous. Trimming took off 8 bases at V and 2 bases at J, with 10 bases between the two ends. CDR3 length: 12 amino acids. CDR1 and CDR2 (germline): MDHEN, SYDVKM. The CDR3 DNA follows: TGTGCCAGCCGGGCCTCCACCTACGAGCAGTACTTC. It specifies CASRASTYEQYF.

A word on this clonotype: A much larger clone lies one base from this, so it may be a read error. The conserved final phenylalanine or tryptophan is absent from the CDR3, which likely points to a read error. The J gene is TRBJ1-5, the V gene TRBV7-2; TRBD1 is a possible D gene (5 bases). The CDR3 consists of 15 residues. The germline V gene encodes CDR1 SGHTA and CDR2 FQGNSA. Between the trimmed V and J ends, which lost 1 base and 5 bases, there was a span of 12 bases. The CDR3 sequence: CASSLVRGGDQPQHY. For the CDR3, the DNA is TGTGCCAGCAGCTTAGTTCGTGGGGGGGATCAGCCCCAGCATTAT.

This clonotype was seen ten or more times. The chain links TRBV6-1 to TRBJ1-1, with TRBD1 as a possible D gene (5 bases). The CDR3 runs to 14 residues. Germline V gene data show CDR1 as MNHNS and CDR2 as SASEGT. V was clipped by 5 bases and J by 3 bases, with 13 bases between them. The CDR3 coding sequence is TGTGCCAGCAGTTTGACTAGGGGAGACACTGAAGCTTTCTTT. Translated, it gives CASSLTRGDTEAFF.